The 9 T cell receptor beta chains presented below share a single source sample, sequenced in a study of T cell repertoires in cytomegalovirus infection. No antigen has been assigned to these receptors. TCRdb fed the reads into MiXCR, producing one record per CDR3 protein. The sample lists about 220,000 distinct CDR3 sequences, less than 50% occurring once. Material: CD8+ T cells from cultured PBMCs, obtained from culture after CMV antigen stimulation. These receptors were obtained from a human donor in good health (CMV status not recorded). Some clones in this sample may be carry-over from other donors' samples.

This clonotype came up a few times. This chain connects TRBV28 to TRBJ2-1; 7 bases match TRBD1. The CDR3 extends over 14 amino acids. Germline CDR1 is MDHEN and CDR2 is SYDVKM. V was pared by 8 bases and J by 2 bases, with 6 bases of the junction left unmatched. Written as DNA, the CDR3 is TGTGCCAGCTTTCAGGGGGAACCCTACAATGAGCAGTTCTTC. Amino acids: CASFQGEPYNEQFF.

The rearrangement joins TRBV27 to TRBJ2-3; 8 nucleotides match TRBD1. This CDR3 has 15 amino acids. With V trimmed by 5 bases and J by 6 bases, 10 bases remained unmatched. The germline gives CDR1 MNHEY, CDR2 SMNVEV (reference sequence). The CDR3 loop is CASSARGRRFDTQYF. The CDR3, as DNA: TGTGCCAGCAGTGCCAGGGGGCGGAGGTTTGATACGCAGTATTTT.

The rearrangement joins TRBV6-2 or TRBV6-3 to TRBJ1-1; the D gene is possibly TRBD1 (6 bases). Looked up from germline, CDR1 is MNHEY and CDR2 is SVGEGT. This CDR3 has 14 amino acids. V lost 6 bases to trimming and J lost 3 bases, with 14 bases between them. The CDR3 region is CASSLGQSYTEAFF. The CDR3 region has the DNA TGTGCCAGCAGCCTTGGACAGAGCTACACTGAAGCTTTCTTT.

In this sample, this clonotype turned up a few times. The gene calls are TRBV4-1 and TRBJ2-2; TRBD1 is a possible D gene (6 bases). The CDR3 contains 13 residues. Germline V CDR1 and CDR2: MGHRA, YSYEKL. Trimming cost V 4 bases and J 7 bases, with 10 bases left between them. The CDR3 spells CASSPPRGGELFF. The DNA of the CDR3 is TGCGCCAGCAGCCCACCCAGGGGCGGGGAGCTGTTTTTT.

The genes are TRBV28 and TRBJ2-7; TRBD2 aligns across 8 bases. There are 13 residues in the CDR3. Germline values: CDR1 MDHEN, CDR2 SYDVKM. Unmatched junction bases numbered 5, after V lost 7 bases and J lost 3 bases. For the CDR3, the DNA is TGTGCCAGCATTACCGGGGGGGTCTACGAGCAGTACTTC. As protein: CASITGGVYEQYF. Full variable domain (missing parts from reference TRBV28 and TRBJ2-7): DVKVTQSSRYLVKRTGEKVFLECVQDMDHENMFWYRQDPGLGLRLIYFSYDVKMKEKGDIPEGYSVSREKKERFSLILESASTNQTSMYLCASITGGVYEQYFGPGTRLTVT.

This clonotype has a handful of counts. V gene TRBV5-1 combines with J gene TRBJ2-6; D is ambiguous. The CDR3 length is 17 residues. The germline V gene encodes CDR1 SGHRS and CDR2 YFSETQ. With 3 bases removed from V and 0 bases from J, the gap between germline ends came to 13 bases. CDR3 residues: CASSSSESNSGANVLTF. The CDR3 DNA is TGCGCCAGCAGCTCGTCGGAAAGCAACTCTGGGGCCAACGTCCTGACTTTC. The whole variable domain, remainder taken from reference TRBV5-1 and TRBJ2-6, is KAGVTQTPRYLIKTRGQQVTLSCSPISGHRSVSWYQQTPGQGLQFLFEYFSETQRNKGNFPGRFSGRQFSNSRSEMNVSTLELGDSALYLCASSSSESNSGANVLTFGAGSRLTVL.

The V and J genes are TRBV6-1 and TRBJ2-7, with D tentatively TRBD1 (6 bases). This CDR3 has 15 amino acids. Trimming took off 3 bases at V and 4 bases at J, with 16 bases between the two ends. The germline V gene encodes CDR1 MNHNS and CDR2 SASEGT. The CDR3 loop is CASSESLARGYEQYF. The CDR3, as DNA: TGTGCCAGCAGTGAGTCCCTAGCAAGGGGGTACGAGCAGTACTTC.

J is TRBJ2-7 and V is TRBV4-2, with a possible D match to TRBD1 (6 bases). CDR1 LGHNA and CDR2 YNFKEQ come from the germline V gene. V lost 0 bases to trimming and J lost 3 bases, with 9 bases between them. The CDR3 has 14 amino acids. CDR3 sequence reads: CASSQEDRVYEQYF. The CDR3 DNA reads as TGTGCCAGCAGCCAAGAGGACAGAGTCTACGAGCAGTACTTC.

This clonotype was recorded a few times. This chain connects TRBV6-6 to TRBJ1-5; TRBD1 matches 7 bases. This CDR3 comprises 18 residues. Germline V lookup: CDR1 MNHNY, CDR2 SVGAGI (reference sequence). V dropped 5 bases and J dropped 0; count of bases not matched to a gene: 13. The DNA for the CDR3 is TGTGCCAGCAGTCAAACTCGGGACAGCAGAAATAGCAATCAGCCCCAGCATTTT. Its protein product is CASSQTRDSRNSNQPQHF.